This T cell receptor beta chain originates from a study of early T cells in non-severe SARS-CoV-2 infection. This clonotype was seen repeatedly, ten times or more. TCRdb ran MiXCR on the 5' RACE reads and lists one entry per CDR3 protein. This table has around 34,000 distinct CDR3 sequences, about 5% appearing once. Germline-derived CDR1 and CDR2 are SGHRS and YFSETQ. The V gene end was trimmed by 4 bases and the J gene end by 7 bases; junction bases not matched to a gene: 6. This CDR3 is 14 amino acids long. Sequenced: whole blood. This clonotype was obtained from an adult who was a healthcare worker with PCR-confirmed SARS-CoV-2 infection or an uninfected control (not recorded which). The J gene is TRBJ1-4, the V gene TRBV5-1; 8 bases align to TRBD1. Written as DNA, the CDR3 is TGCGCCAGCAGCCCAGGGGGCTTAGGTGAAAAACTGTTTTTT. Translating it yields CASSPGGLGEKLFF.